Described below is a single T cell receptor beta chain sequence and its context. This entry belongs to a study of blood T cell repertoires in COVID-19. Profiled with immunoSEQ multiplex PCR; TCRdb holds only in-frame clones, not every one. Of 270,000 or so clones in the sample, 84% were seen once. V was cut by 0 bases and J by 0 bases, with 13 bases left in between. The CDR3 runs 16 residues. Germline V lookup: CDR1 SGHRS, CDR2 YFSETQ. Sequencing used peripheral blood. The origin of this receptor is a human donor in a cohort sampled during active COVID-19. The chain has TRBV5-1 and TRBJ2-7; D gene uncertain. The CDR3 coding sequence is TGCGCCAGCAGCTTGGTTCCCGGCTACAGCTCCTACGAGCAGTACTTC. Its protein product is CASSLVPGYSSYEQYF.